The clone carrying this T cell receptor beta chain occurred a few times. Antigen unknown. The data belong to a study of T cells after yellow fever vaccination. Study in general: SMART-Seq v4 Ultra Low Input prepared libraries from low-cell fractions.

This CDR3 contains 12 residues. The germline V and J ends were trimmed by 4 bases and 5 bases, with 9 bases remaining between them. Germline CDR1 and CDR2: SGDLS and YYNGEE. Study-wide results and caveats: Contamination by abundant bulk-population clonotypes could be present in FACS-sorted repertoires. Most clones from primary vaccination were detected again post-booster (roughly 95% CD4, 88% CD8).

TCRdb reprocessed the 5' RACE reads via MiXCR and lists one record per CDR3 protein. The data show around 400,000 distinct CDR3 sequences, more than 9% seen once. The J gene is TRBJ1-2, the V gene TRBV9; D is ambiguous. Sequencing was performed on PBMCs, taken on the day of the first yellow fever vaccination. This receptor was taken from a man between 18 and 35 years old who received the YFV17D yellow fever vaccine. The CDR3 sequence: CASSRSYYGYTF. The CDR3 coding sequence is TGTGCCAGCAGCCGGAGTTATTATGGCTACACCTTC.